The clone carrying this T cell receptor (beta chain) was seen just once. Its antigen is not identified. The PCR made use of 60 Vbeta and 13 Jbeta primers. TCRdb keeps only in-frame clones here, not all; method: immunoSEQ multiplex PCR. The repertoire holds around 91,000 clones, 64% seen once, with 2.5% to 3.5% in the top ten. These data come from a study of cytomegalovirus exposure and HLA in healthy donors. V lost 5 bases to trimming and J lost 3 bases, with 11 bases between them. Germline CDR1 and CDR2: MNHEY and SVGAGI. CDR3 length: 13 residues. Study observations and caveats: Within an earlier analysis, most TCR beta V segments proved productive either about 90% or about 30% of the time. An analysis was carried out later, and it reportedly showed fewer N-insertions in an Asian-associated ancestry cluster than the approximately 680-donor mean.

This sequence originates from a man between 60 and 75 years old in good health and CMV-seronegative. The genes are TRBV6-5 and TRBJ2-7, with D uncertain. The sequencing sample was made of PBMCs. The CDR3 DNA reads as TGTGCCAGCAGTAGAACAGCTGACTACGAGCAGTACTTC. This sequence encodes CASSRTADYEQYF.